The 14 T cell receptor beta chains reported below all come from one sample, sequenced in a study of cytomegalovirus exposure and HLA in healthy donors. The PCR made use of 60 Vbeta and 13 Jbeta primers. The assay was immunoSEQ multiplex PCR, and TCRdb's table has in-frame clones only and misses some. The top ten clones hold around 0.85% of a sample with some 170,000 clones, about 83% of them seen once. Sequencing was performed on PBMCs. Receptors originate from a woman in her thirties in good health and CMV-seronegative.

This sequence joins TRBV5-4 and TRBJ1-1; 8 nucleotides align to TRBD1. The CDR3 is made up of 14 amino acids. Germline values: CDR1 SGHNT, CDR2 YYREEE (reference sequence). V lost 5 bases, J lost 2 bases, and 5 bases stayed unmatched. CDR3 DNA sequence: TGTGCCAGCAGTCTGCAGGGGGCAAACACTGAAGCTTTCTTT. Translating gives CASSLQGANTEAFF.

The V gene is TRBV19, the J gene TRBJ2-7; weak D call: TRBD2 (5 bases). The CDR3 is 15 residues long. Trimming removed 6 bases from V and 2 bases from J, with 17 bases in between. The germline gives CDR1 LNHDA, CDR2 SQIVND (reference sequence). The CDR3 bases are TGTGCCAGTAGCCCTCCATCCGGGCGGGCCTACGAGCAGTACTTC. Translating gives CASSPPSGRAYEQYF.

The chain joins TRBV11-2 to TRBJ2-3, with TRBD2 identical over 7 bases. Germline CDR1 is SGHAT and CDR2 is FQNNGV. V lost 0 bases, J lost 2 bases, and 8 bases stayed unmatched. CDR3 length: 17 residues. CDR3 amino acids: CASSLDLQRGLTDTQYF. CDR3 sequence (DNA): TGTGCCAGCAGCTTAGATCTTCAGCGGGGTCTCACAGATACGCAGTATTTT.

This chain connects TRBV30 to TRBJ1-2; D not certain. The ends were cut back, 3 bases at V and 1 base at J, with 9 bases in the middle. This CDR3 has 13 amino acids. Germline CDR1 is GTSNPN and CDR2 is SVGIG (reference sequence). CDR3 loop: CAWSPAVNYGYTF. CDR3 in DNA: TGTGCCTGGAGCCCCGCGGTTAACTATGGCTACACCTTC.

V and J are TRBV6-6 and TRBJ1-5, with D possibly being TRBD1 (5 bases). Trimming left V 5 bases short and J 11 bases short, with 16 bases between. Germline V CDR1 and CDR2: MNHNY, SVGAGI (reference sequence). The CDR3 has 13 residues. As DNA, the CDR3 is TGTGCCAGCAGTACGGGACGGGGAGGGTCCCAGCATTTT. As protein: CASSTGRGGSQHF.

This clone came up a few times. The V gene is TRBV27, the J gene TRBJ1-2; perhaps TRBD1 as D (6 bases). Germline CDR1 MNHEY, CDR2 SMNVEV (reference sequence). The V and J ends lost 5 bases and 3 bases respectively, with 16 bases between them. CDR3 length: 15 residues. CDR3 coding DNA: TGTGCCAGCAGTATTTCCATAACAGGGTACTATGGCTACACCTTC. It is translated as CASSISITGYYGYTF.

The V gene is TRBV9, the J gene TRBJ2-7; 11 bases align to TRBD2. V was pared by 4 bases and J by 3 bases, with 3 bases of the junction left unmatched. From germline, CDR1 is SGDLS and CDR2 YYNGEE. The CDR3 length is 14 residues. CDR3 residues: CASSPGTSGYEQYF. The DNA for the CDR3 is TGTGCCAGCAGCCCAGGGACTAGCGGCTACGAGCAGTACTTC.

The chain has TRBV19 and TRBJ2-2, with D tentatively TRBD2 (5 bases). Germline assignment: CDR1 LNHDA and CDR2 SQIVND (reference sequence). The CDR3 covers 17 residues. V lost 5 bases and J 2 bases, leaving 18 bases between the germline ends. Here the CDR3 DNA reads TGTGCCAGTAGTCCACAACGAGGTCTAGCAAACACCGGGGAGCTGTTTTTT. Encoded protein: CASSPQRGLANTGELFF.

V and J are TRBV7-9 and TRBJ2-3; a possible D gene is TRBD2 (5 bases). The germline CDR1 and CDR2 sequences are SEHNR and FQNEAQ (reference sequence). CDR3 length: 14 amino acids. V was clipped by 3 bases and J by 4 bases, with 11 bases between them. The CDR3 coding sequence is TGTGCCAGCAGCTTGCCGGGGAACCCAGATACGCAGTATTTT. This codes for CASSLPGNPDTQYF.

V gene TRBV2 combines with J gene TRBJ1-4; D perhaps matches TRBD1 (6 bases). The germline V gene has CDR1 SNHLY and CDR2 FYNNEI. Trimming took 4 bases from V and 8 from J, leaving 17 bases between them. This CDR3 is built from 15 residues. The CDR3 sequence is CASSGQGPRGEKLFF. The CDR3 DNA reads TGTGCCAGCAGTGGGCAGGGGCCCCGTGGAGAAAAACTGTTTTTT.

The chain combines TRBV9 with TRBJ2-2; 7 bases are a match to TRBD1. Trimming took 3 bases from V and 0 from J; bases not matched to a gene: 5. The CDR3 is 16 residues long. Germline loops: CDR1 SGDLS, CDR2 YYNGEE. This chain's CDR3 is CASSGPGTANTGELFF. The DNA for the CDR3 is TGTGCCAGCAGCGGTCCCGGGACAGCGAACACCGGGGAGCTGTTTTTT.

This chain uses TRBV5-1 with TRBJ2-1; TRBD1 might be the D (10 bases). Trimming removed 2 bases from V and 0 bases from J, with 24 bases in between. Germline loops: CDR1 SGHRS, CDR2 YFSETQ. CDR3 length: 20 amino acids. As DNA, the CDR3 is TGCGCCAGCAGCTTTCCCGGGACAGGGGTTAGCGGGAGCTCCTACAATGAGCAGTTCTTC. Encoded protein: CASSFPGTGVSGSSYNEQFF.

The J gene is TRBJ2-7, the V gene TRBV29-1, with TRBD2 identical over 12 bases. There are 14 residues in the CDR3. CDR1 is SQVTM, CDR2 ANQGSEA, per germline. V shed 7 bases and J 6 bases; nucleotides not matched to a gene: 10. The CDR3 is CSALAGGPRGEQYF. CDR3 coding DNA: TGCAGCGCCCTAGCGGGAGGGCCGCGAGGCGAGCAGTACTTC.

This clone was recorded a few times. The chain carries TRBV10-3 and TRBJ1-1, with D perhaps matching TRBD1 (6 bases). V was pared by 4 bases and J by 0 bases, with 9 bases between. In germline, CDR1 is ENHRY, CDR2 SYGVKD. The CDR3 runs to 14 residues. This CDR3 reads CAISVGQMNTEAFF. CDR3 in DNA: TGTGCCATCAGTGTTGGACAGATGAACACTGAAGCTTTCTTT.